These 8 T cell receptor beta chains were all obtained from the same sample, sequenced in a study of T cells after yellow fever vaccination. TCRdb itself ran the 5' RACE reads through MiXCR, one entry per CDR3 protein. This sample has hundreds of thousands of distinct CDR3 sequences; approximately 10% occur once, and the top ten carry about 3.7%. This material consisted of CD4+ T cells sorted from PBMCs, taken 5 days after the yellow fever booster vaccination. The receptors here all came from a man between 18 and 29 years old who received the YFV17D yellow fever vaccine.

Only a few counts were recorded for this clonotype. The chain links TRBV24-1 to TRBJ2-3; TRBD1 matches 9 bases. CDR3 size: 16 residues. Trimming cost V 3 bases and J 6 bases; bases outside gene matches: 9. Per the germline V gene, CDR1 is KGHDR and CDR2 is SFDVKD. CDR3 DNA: TGTGCCACCAGTGATCCCGGGACAGGGTCAGGGGATACGCAGTATTTT. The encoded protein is CATSDPGTGSGDTQYF.

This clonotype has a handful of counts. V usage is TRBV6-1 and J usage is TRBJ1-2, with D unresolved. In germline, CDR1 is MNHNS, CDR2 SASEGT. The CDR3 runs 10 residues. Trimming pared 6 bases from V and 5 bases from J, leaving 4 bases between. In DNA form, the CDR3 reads TGTGCCAGCAGGGATTATGGCTACACCTTC. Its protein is CASRDYGYTF.

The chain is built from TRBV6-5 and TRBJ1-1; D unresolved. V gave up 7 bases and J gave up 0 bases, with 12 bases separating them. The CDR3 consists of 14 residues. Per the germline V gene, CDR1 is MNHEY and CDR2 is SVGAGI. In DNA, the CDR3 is TGTGCCAGCAAACCGGGTTATCTGAACACTGAAGCTTTCTTT. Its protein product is CASKPGYLNTEAFF.

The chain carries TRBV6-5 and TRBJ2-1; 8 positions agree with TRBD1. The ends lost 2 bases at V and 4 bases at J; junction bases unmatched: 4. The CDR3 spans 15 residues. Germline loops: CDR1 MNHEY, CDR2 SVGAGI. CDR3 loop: CASSYQGASYNEQFF. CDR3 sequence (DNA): TGTGCCAGCAGTTACCAGGGGGCTTCGTACAATGAGCAGTTCTTC.

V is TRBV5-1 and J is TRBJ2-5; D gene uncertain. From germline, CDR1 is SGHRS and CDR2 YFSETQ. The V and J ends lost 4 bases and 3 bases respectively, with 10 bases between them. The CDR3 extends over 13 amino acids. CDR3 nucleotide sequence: TGCGCCAGCAGCAGGCCTGCTAAAGAGACCCAGTACTTC. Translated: CASSRPAKETQYF.

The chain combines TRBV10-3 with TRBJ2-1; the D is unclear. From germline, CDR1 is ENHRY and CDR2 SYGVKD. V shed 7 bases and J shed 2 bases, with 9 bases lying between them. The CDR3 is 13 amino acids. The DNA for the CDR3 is TGTGCCATCATGAAAACAACCTACAATGAGCAGTTCTTC. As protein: CAIMKTTYNEQFF.

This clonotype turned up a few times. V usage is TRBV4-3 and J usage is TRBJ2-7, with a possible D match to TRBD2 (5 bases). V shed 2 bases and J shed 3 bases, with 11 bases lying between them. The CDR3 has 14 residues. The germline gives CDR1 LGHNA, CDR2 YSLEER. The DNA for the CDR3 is TGCGCCAGCAGCCAAAGGGTCCGGGGCTACGAGCAGTACTTC. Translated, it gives CASSQRVRGYEQYF.

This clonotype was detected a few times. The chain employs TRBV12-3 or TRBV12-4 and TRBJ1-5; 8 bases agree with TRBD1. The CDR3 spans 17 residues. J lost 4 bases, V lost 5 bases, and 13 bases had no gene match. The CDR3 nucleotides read TGTGCCAGCAGTAACTCTCCACCAAACAGGGGGAATCAGCCCCAGCATTTT. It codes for CASSNSPPNRGNQPQHF.